This TCR beta chain was observed in a study of regulatory T cells in long-lasting Graves disease (TCRdb year 2021). For the study in its entirety: Persistent Graves' disease was defined as antithyroid drug treatment for over 5 years with persistently positive TSH receptor autoantibodies. Peripheral blood TCR sequencing and RNA sequencing compared persistent Graves' disease patients with newly diagnosed Graves' disease patients. The study was registered as a clinical trial and conducted in China. Persistent Graves' disease patients in the clinical cohort had taken antithyroid drugs for roughly ten years on average. A total of around 35 samples underwent TCR sequencing: some 13 from persistent and roughly 20 from newly diagnosed Graves' disease patients. The full study reports these points: Peripheral blood alone was examined, since thyroid tissue, which constituted the primary lesion, could not be accessed. As a limitation, the authors acknowledged that the small sample size may reduce accuracy. Sequencing and analysis were limited to the TCR beta chain. A larger number of public clonotypes was shared among persistent patients (about 2,700) than among newly diagnosed patients (roughly 930). Lower TCR Shannon entropy and fewer highly expanded clones were observed in persistent Graves' disease patients than in newly diagnosed patients, which suggested clonal expansion. TRBV28, TRBJ1-2 and TRBJ2-5 were preferentially used in persistent disease, while TRBV20-1 and TRBJ2-1 were favored in newly diagnosed disease.

This clonotype was detected only a few times. Its antigen has not been determined. Per-base quality was not reported, and no clone a single base away is much larger than it. Including the terminal cysteine and phenylalanine, the CDR3 comprises 17 residues. The only DNA kept is the CDR3, 51 bases in frame from the first base. According to the germline V gene (reference sequence), CDR1 reads SGHNT and CDR2 reads YYREEE. Unmatched junction bases come to 16, with V trimmed by 4 bases and J by 4 bases. Per the publication, the time point label means: persistent/refractory GD, antithyroid drugs over 5 years with positive TRAb. RNA was extracted from PBMCs in TRIzol for both TCR sequencing and RNA sequencing. The diagnosis of Graves' disease was made according to American Thyroid Association guidelines. The patients came from an endocrinology department in Xi'an, China. From each patient, roughly 9 milliliters of peripheral blood was collected into an EDTA anticoagulant tube. Ficoll Paque Plus density gradient separation was used to isolate PBMCs, and no additional T cell sorting was done. An Agilent 2100 Bioanalyzer and agarose gel were used to assess RNA quality, and a NanoDrop 2000 was used to measure RNA concentration.

Libraries were constructed by multiplex PCR. The instrument was an Illumina HiSeq 4000. CDR3 regions were amplified by Arm-PCR with iRepertoire HTBI primers to construct TCR beta libraries. Before sequencing, the PCR products underwent gel purification. The study's processing was this. A total of roughly 67 TRBV and 14 TRBJ segments were identified across samples and were used for gene usage analysis of CDR3 amino acid clonotypes. COPE and FqMerger were used to merge the filtered high-quality paired reads into contigs. BLAST was used to align contigs to IMGT TRBV, TRBD and TRBJ reference genes, with CDR3 defined following IMGT. Highly expanded clones were defined as clonotypes with a frequency above 0.1%. Repertoire diversity was measured by Shannon entropy, and V-J evenness by the Gini coefficient. A clonotype found in more than one individual was treated as public. TCRdb ran its own pipeline on the public reads, namely fastp trimming at Q25 and MiXCR clone calling, and kept in-frame beta chains. One record per CDR3 amino acid sequence lists the most common genes and DNA. None of the V and J calls come from the authors' own analysis; TCRdb made them. Counted in this sample were about 470,000 distinct CDR3 sequences; roughly 20% of them appeared once. Jointly, the top ten make up over 7.5% of the sample.

The sample was peripheral blood mononuclear cells (PBMCs), taken when the disease was refractory, from a patient treated with antithyroid drugs. The rearranged segments are TRBV5-4 and TRBJ1-2, and TRBD1 aligns with 7 junction nucleotides. This TCR derives from a female donor with Graves disease. The CDR3 protein sequence reads: CASSPEGASSFVYGYTF. The DNA reads TGTGCCAGCAGCCCGGAGGGGGCATCAAGTTTCGTCTATGGCTACACCTTC.